The clone carrying this T cell receptor (beta chain) was detected many times. This entry comes from a study of early T cells in non-severe SARS-CoV-2 infection. TCRdb called the 5' RACE reads again in MiXCR, with one record for every CDR3 protein. The sample records tens of thousands of distinct CDR3 sequences, about 10% being singletons. Sequenced material: whole blood. This clonotype originated in an adult who was a healthcare worker with PCR-confirmed SARS-CoV-2 infection or an uninfected control (not recorded which).

The CDR3 region has the DNA TGTGCCAGCAGTGAAAGGGGGGCCTCGGGGCGCACAGATACGCAGTATTTT. Its protein is CASSERGASGRTDTQYF. The chain uses TRBV6-4 and TRBJ2-3, with D perhaps TRBD1 or TRBD2 (6 bases each). The length of the CDR3 is 17 residues. V lost 3 bases and J lost 1, with 17 bases in between. CDR1 and CDR2 (germline): MRHNA, SNTAGT.